The text below deals with one TCR beta chain. Assay: immunoSEQ multiplex PCR; the TCRdb copy retains only in-frame clones and omits some. This repertoire shows roughly 54,000 clones, around four fifths found once; its top ten account for around 5.1%. The data derive from a study of radiotherapy plus CTLA-4 blockade in lung cancer. The wider study: Of all patients, around 20% responded objectively and 25% to 35% showed disease control.

The receptor was isolated from a human donor with non-small cell lung cancer whose response to radiotherapy plus ipilimumab could not be evaluated. The source was peripheral blood, collected from a patient treated with radiotherapy plus ipilimumab.

The CDR3 region has the DNA TGTGCCAGCAGCGTCTTGCAGGGGGCATCTGAAGCTTTCTTT. Its protein is CASSVLQGASEAFF. This sequence joins TRBV9 and TRBJ1-1, with 8 bases fitting TRBD1. Germline V lookup: CDR1 SGDLS, CDR2 YYNGEE. There are 14 residues in the CDR3. The V segment lost 2 bases and the J segment 6 bases; nucleotides outside the gene matches: 6.